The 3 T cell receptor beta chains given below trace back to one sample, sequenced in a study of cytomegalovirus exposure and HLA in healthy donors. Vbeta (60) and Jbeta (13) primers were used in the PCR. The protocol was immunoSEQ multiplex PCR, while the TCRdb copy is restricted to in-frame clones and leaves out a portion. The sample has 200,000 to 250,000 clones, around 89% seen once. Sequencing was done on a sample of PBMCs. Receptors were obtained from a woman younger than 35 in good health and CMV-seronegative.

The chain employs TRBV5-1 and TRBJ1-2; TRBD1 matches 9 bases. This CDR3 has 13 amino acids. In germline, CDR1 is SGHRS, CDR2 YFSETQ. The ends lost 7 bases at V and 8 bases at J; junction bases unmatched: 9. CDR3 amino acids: CASATDRGNGYTF. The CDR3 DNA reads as TGCGCCAGCGCCACAGACAGGGGGAACGGCTACACCTTC.

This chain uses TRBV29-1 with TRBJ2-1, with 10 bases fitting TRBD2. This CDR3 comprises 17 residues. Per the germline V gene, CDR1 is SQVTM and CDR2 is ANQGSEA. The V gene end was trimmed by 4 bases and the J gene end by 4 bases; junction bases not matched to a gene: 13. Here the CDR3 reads CSVVSIIASGGYNEQFF. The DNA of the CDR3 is TGCAGCGTTGTATCTATTATCGCTAGCGGGGGTTACAATGAGCAGTTCTTC.

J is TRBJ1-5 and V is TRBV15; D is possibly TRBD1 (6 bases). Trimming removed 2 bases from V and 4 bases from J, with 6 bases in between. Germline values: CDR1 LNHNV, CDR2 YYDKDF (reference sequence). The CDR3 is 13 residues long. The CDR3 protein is CATSRTGNQPQHF. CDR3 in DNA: TGTGCCACCAGCAGAACAGGGAATCAGCCCCAGCATTTT.